This T cell receptor (beta chain) was sequenced during a study of breast tumors, draining lymph nodes, adjacent tissues. Overall study results and limits: Tumor T cell lymph node origin was a supported hypothesis, not proven. Tumor and nontumor repertoires were significantly more similar in luminal-like than in basal-like breast cancer. The data were judged consistent with most tumor T cells coming from lymph node and expanding in tumor. Tumor TCR diversity was below lymph nodes but above nontumor tissue.

Axillary draining lymph nodes of breast cancer patients supplied the node samples. TCRdb analysed the multiplex PCR reads with MiXCR anew, one entry per CDR3 protein. The sample yields some 230,000 distinct CDR3 sequences, 34% seen once. Turning to this clonotype: Its specificity is not known.

The germline V gene has CDR1 SGDLS and CDR2 YYNGEE. This CDR3 comprises 15 residues. J was trimmed by 12 bases and V by 1 base; bases with no gene match: 13. This chain uses TRBV9 with TRBJ2-1; 7 bases are a match to TRBD1. This TCR came from a female donor with breast cancer. Some clones in this sample may be carry-over from other donors' samples. The specimen sequenced was axillary lymph node tissue. The chain's CDR3 is CASSVYRGPEDTQFF. The CDR3 DNA is TGTGCCAGCAGCGTATATAGGGGGCCCGAAGATACGCAGTTCTTC.